These 26 T cell receptor beta chains came from one sample sequenced in a study of PD-1 blockade in mismatch repair-deficient tumors. Sequencing used immunoSEQ multiplex PCR; TCRdb keeps in-frame clones, though not all of them. The sample yields 35,000 to 40,000 clones, around 79% seen once. Sequenced material: peripheral blood, taken 4 weeks after starting pembrolizumab. All receptors come from an adult with mismatch repair-deficient cancer.

This clone was seen repeatedly, ten times or more. The V gene is TRBV7-2, the J gene TRBJ1-2; 7 bases agree with TRBD1. The CDR3 contains 14 residues. The germline CDR1 and CDR2 sequences are SGHTA and FQGNSA. V shed 5 bases and J 6 bases; nucleotides not matched to a gene: 9. CDR3 DNA: TGTGCCAGCAGCCCCGAGACAGGGAGACATGGCTACACCTTC. This encodes CASSPETGRHGYTF. Drawing the rest from reference TRBV7-2 and TRBJ1-2, the complete variable domain is GAGVSQSPSNKVTEKGKDVELRCDPISGHTALYWYRQSLGQGLEFLIYFQGNSAPDKSGLPSDRFSAERTGGSVSTLTIQRTQQEDSAVYLCASSPETGRHGYTFGSGTRLTVV.

The gene calls are TRBV28 and TRBJ2-6; 8 nucleotides line up with TRBD2. Germline CDR1 MDHEN, CDR2 SYDVKM. J was trimmed by 4 bases and V by 6 bases; bases with no gene match: 14. This CDR3 has 18 residues. The CDR3 DNA reads TGTGCCAGCAGCCCAAGCGGGAGATTCCTCCTCGGGGCCAACGTCCTGACTTTC. It encodes CASSPSGRFLLGANVLTF.

The CDR3 DNA reads as TGTGCCAGTAGTATGGGGCCTAGTATGGAGCAGTACTTC. The encoded protein is CASSMGPSMEQYF. J is TRBJ2-7 and V is TRBV19, with D possibly TRBD1 on 5 matching bases. The CDR3 extends over 13 amino acids. With 3 bases removed from V and 7 bases from J, the gap between germline ends came to 13 bases. Germline-derived CDR1 and CDR2 are LNHDA and SQIVND (reference sequence). Full variable domain (remainder filled in from reference TRBV19 and TRBJ2-7): DGGITQSPKYLFRKEGQNVTLSCEQNLNHDAMYWYRQDPGQGLRLIYYSQIVNDFQKGDIAEGYSVSREKKESFPLTVTSAQKNPTAFYLCASSMGPSMEQYFGPGTRLTVT.

This chain uses TRBV5-5 with TRBJ2-1; D is undetermined. CDR1 is SGHKS and CDR2 is YYEKEE in the germline V gene (reference sequence). V lost 4 bases and J 4 bases, leaving 12 bases between the germline ends. CDR3 length equals 14 residues. The CDR3 DNA follows: TGTGCCAGCAGCCGTCTTGGTGGGTACAATGAGCAGTTCTTC. It codes for CASSRLGGYNEQFF.

The chain employs TRBV11-2 and TRBJ1-1; D is perhaps TRBD1 (6 bases). Trimming left V 7 bases short and J 0 bases short, with 24 bases between. Germline CDR1 SGHAT, CDR2 FQNNGV. The CDR3 contains 18 residues. The CDR3 DNA is TGTGCCAGCACCACCACGAGGGGGAAAAGGGGGGTGAACACTGAAGCTTTCTTT. Translating it yields CASTTTRGKRGVNTEAFF.

The V gene is TRBV11-2, the J gene TRBJ2-4; D unresolved. Between the trimmed V and J ends, which lost 7 bases and 0 bases, there was a span of 13 bases. Germline loops: CDR1 SGHAT, CDR2 FQNNGV. The CDR3 totals 15 residues. The CDR3 region is CASTPSILAKNIQYF. CDR3 sequence (DNA): TGTGCCAGCACCCCAAGTATTTTAGCCAAAAACATTCAGTACTTC. The whole variable domain, remainder taken from reference TRBV11-2 and TRBJ2-4, is EAGVAQSPRYKIIEKRQSVAFWCNPISGHATLYWYQQILGQGPKLLIQFQNNGVVDDSQLPKDRFSAERLKGVDSTLKIQPAKLEDSAVYLCASTPSILAKNIQYFGAGTRLSVL.

This rearrangement joins TRBV30 to TRBJ1-3; D unclear. V lost 3 bases and J lost 0, with 12 bases in between. CDR3 length: 15 amino acids. CDR1 GTSNPN and CDR2 SVGIG come from the germline V gene (reference sequence). This chain's CDR3 is CAWSRGFSSGNTIYF. In DNA form, the CDR3 reads TGTGCCTGGAGCAGAGGTTTTAGCTCTGGAAACACCATATATTTT.

The V gene is TRBV19, the J gene TRBJ2-6; D might be TRBD1 (5 bases). Between the trimmed V and J ends, which lost 0 bases and 1 base, there was a span of 10 bases. The germline V gene encodes CDR1 LNHDA and CDR2 SQIVND (reference sequence). This CDR3 has 17 residues. The CDR3 spells CASSIDRAVSGANVLTF. CDR3 nucleotides: TGTGCCAGTAGTATAGACAGGGCGGTTTCTGGGGCCAACGTCCTGACTTTC. Variable domain in full (rest from reference TRBV19 and TRBJ2-6): DGGITQSPKYLFRKEGQNVTLSCEQNLNHDAMYWYRQDPGQGLRLIYYSQIVNDFQKGDIAEGYSVSREKKESFPLTVTSAQKNPTAFYLCASSIDRAVSGANVLTFGAGSRLTVL.

This chain connects TRBV5-6 to TRBJ2-5, with D possibly TRBD1 on 5 matching bases. The V end was cut by 3 bases, the J end by 4 bases, with 16 bases between. Per the germline V gene, CDR1 is SGHDT and CDR2 is YYEEEE. The CDR3 runs to 15 residues. In nucleotides, the CDR3 is TGTGCCAGCAGCTCCGGCTCAGGGTCTGTAGAGACCCAGTACTTC. Amino acids: CASSSGSGSVETQYF. Filled out from reference TRBV5-6 and TRBJ2-5, the complete variable domain reads DAGVTQSPTHLIKTRGQQVTLRCSPKSGHDTVSWYQQALGQGPQFIFQYYEEEERQRGNFPDRFSGHQFPNYSSELNVNALLLGDSALYLCASSSGSGSVETQYFGPGTRLLVL.

The gene calls are TRBV11-2 and TRBJ2-5; either TRBD1 or TRBD2 may fit D (7 bases each). CDR3 length equals 16 residues. Per the germline V gene, CDR1 is SGHAT and CDR2 is FQNNGV. V gave up 2 bases and J gave up 7 bases, with 20 bases separating them. Here the CDR3 DNA reads TGTGCCAGCAGCTTATCGCTCGGGCAGGGGGAGGGGACCCAGTACTTC. Translating gives CASSLSLGQGEGTQYF.

V usage is TRBV28 and J usage is TRBJ2-6; D not resolved. Germline CDR1 is MDHEN and CDR2 is SYDVKM. V was shortened by 7 bases and J by 0 bases, with 7 bases between the two germline ends. This CDR3 comprises 14 residues. CDR3 DNA: TGTGCCAGCAACAGCCTCTCTGGGGCCAACGTCCTGACTTTC. This gives the protein CASNSLSGANVLTF.

The chain is built from TRBV28 and TRBJ1-2; D not certain. There are 12 residues in the CDR3. Germline CDR1 and CDR2: MDHEN and SYDVKM. Trimming left V 3 bases short and J 4 bases short, with 6 bases between. CDR3 region: CASSLRSYGYTF. The CDR3 DNA reads as TGTGCCAGCAGTTTGCGGAGCTATGGCTACACCTTC.

The V call is TRBV11-2, the J call TRBJ2-7; D gene ambiguous. V was cut by 1 base and J by 5 bases, with 3 bases left in between. Germline values: CDR1 SGHAT, CDR2 FQNNGV. The length of the CDR3 is 11 residues. CDR3 protein: CASSLANEQYF. CDR3 sequence (DNA): TGTGCCAGCAGCTTAGCTAACGAGCAGTACTTC.

The chain recombines TRBV5-5 with TRBJ2-2; D uncertain. Trimming took 0 bases from V and 6 from J, leaving 3 bases between them. Germline values: CDR1 SGHKS, CDR2 YYEKEE (reference sequence). CDR3 length equals 12 residues. The CDR3 coding sequence is TGTGCCAGCAGCTTGGCCCCCGGGGAGCTGTTTTTT. Its translation is CASSLAPGELFF.

CDR3 in DNA: TGTGCCAGTATGAGAGGACAGGGCACAGATACGCAGTATTTT. It yields the protein CASMRGQGTDTQYF. The chain uses TRBV19 and TRBJ2-3; 7 positions agree with TRBD1. This CDR3 has 14 residues. The trim removed 7 bases at V and 1 base at J, leaving 5 bases unmatched. Per germline, CDR1 LNHDA and CDR2 SQIVND (reference sequence). Complete variable domain (other parts from reference TRBV19 and TRBJ2-3): DGGITQSPKYLFRKEGQNVTLSCEQNLNHDAMYWYRQDPGQGLRLIYYSQIVNDFQKGDIAEGYSVSREKKESFPLTVTSAQKNPTAFYLCASMRGQGTDTQYFGPGTRLTVL.

This chain links TRBV6-6 with TRBJ2-7; TRBD2 might be the D (5 bases). The CDR3 is made up of 14 amino acids. The V gene's germline CDR1 is MNHNY and CDR2 SVGAGI (reference sequence). Trimming shortened V by 2 bases and J by 5 bases, and 13 bases separated the two germline ends. CDR3 DNA: TGTGCCAGCAGTTACGCGGGCCCATTGGACGAGCAGTACTTC. Translating gives CASSYAGPLDEQYF.

This CDR3 reads CASSKMRTPRNQPQHF. The CDR3 region has the DNA TGTGCCAGCAGCAAAATGAGGACACCCCGCAATCAGCCCCAGCATTTT. The chain is built from TRBV21-1 and TRBJ1-5; the listed D gene, TRBD1, was not tested against the DNA. TRBV21-1 is classified as a pseudogene. CDR3 size: 16 residues.

This chain uses TRBV10-1 with TRBJ2-1; tentatively, D is TRBD2 (5 bases). There are 13 residues in the CDR3. With 0 bases removed from V and 7 bases from J, the gap between germline ends came to 7 bases. CDR1 is WNHNN and CDR2 is SYGVQD in the germline V gene (reference sequence). The CDR3 sequence is CASSESSGNEQFF. The CDR3 DNA sequence: TGCGCCAGCAGTGAGTCGTCGGGAAATGAGCAGTTCTTC.

The V and J genes are TRBV10-2 and TRBJ2-3; D possibly corresponds to TRBD2 (6 bases). The CDR3 length is 14 residues. Germline lookup yields CDR1 WSHSY and CDR2 SAAADI. V was clipped by 5 bases and J by 6 bases, with 15 bases between them. The CDR3: CASSSAGPRDTQYF. The CDR3 bases are TGCGCCAGCAGTTCGGCGGGGCCCCGGGATACGCAGTATTTT.

In its sample, this clone was seen a few times. The chain employs TRBV5-6 and TRBJ2-1; the match to TRBD2 covers 12 bases. The germline gives CDR1 SGHDT, CDR2 YYEEEE. The CDR3 is made up of 19 amino acids. Trimming took 0 bases from V and 3 from J; bases not matched to a gene: 10. CDR3 DNA sequence: TGTGCCAGCAGCTTGGGGGGACTAGCGGGTATTTTCGTCTACAATGAGCAGTTCTTC. Its protein product is CASSLGGLAGIFVYNEQFF.

The chain combines TRBV30 with TRBJ2-7, with 7 bases aligning to TRBD2. The ends lost 3 bases at V and 4 bases at J; junction bases unmatched: 6. This CDR3 is built from 13 residues. From germline, CDR1 is GTSNPN and CDR2 SVGIG (reference sequence). The CDR3 DNA reads as TGTGCCTGGAGGCGGGAGAAAGGGTACGAGCAGTACTTC. Amino acid sequence: CAWRREKGYEQYF.

This sequence joins TRBV30 and TRBJ2-3, with 7 positions matching TRBD2. This CDR3 is built from 12 residues. CDR1 and CDR2 (germline): GTSNPN, SVGIG (reference sequence). Trimming took 6 bases from V and 2 from J; bases not matched to a gene: 2. CDR3 region: CACAGDTDTQYF. The CDR3 DNA follows: TGTGCCTGTGCGGGGGACACAGATACGCAGTATTTT.

The chain carries TRBV2 and TRBJ2-4; TRBD2 agrees at 7 bases. J lost 3 bases, V lost 7 bases, and 9 bases had no gene match. Germline V gene lookup returns CDR1 SNHLY and CDR2 FYNNEI. CDR3 length equals 15 residues. Here the CDR3 reads CASTWEGSVKNIQYF. Written as DNA, the CDR3 is TGTGCCAGCACTTGGGAGGGCAGTGTCAAAAACATTCAGTACTTC.

The chain has TRBV4-1 and TRBJ2-5, with D possibly matching TRBD1 (6 bases). From germline, CDR1 is MGHRA and CDR2 YSYEKL. V gave up 1 base and J gave up 5 bases, with 11 bases separating them. The CDR3 length is 14 residues. The CDR3 here is CASSQAGQGETQYF. The CDR3 nucleotides read TGCGCCAGCAGCCAAGCCGGGCAGGGGGAGACCCAGTACTTC.

The V call is TRBV9, the J call TRBJ2-3, with D perhaps TRBD2 (6 bases). The CDR3 runs to 17 residues. V was trimmed by 0 bases and J by 6 bases, leaving 20 bases between them. The germline CDR1 and CDR2 sequences are SGDLS and YYNGEE. Written as DNA, the CDR3 is TGTGCCAGCAGCGTAGGGGATAGCGGATATCGAGGGGATACGCAGTATTTT. This translates into CASSVGDSGYRGDTQYF. The full variable domain, in which reference TRBV9 and TRBJ2-3 provide the parts outside the CDR3, is DSGVTQTPKHLITATGQRVTLRCSPRSGDLSVYWYQQSLDQGLQFLIQYYNGEERAKGNILERFSAQQFPDLHSELNLSSLELGDSALYFCASSVGDSGYRGDTQYFGPGTRLTVL.

This chain uses TRBV7-2 with TRBJ2-7; a possible D gene is TRBD1 (6 bases). Trimming removed 5 bases at V and 8 bases at J, with 19 bases between. CDR1 is SGHTA, CDR2 FQGNSA, per germline. The CDR3 length is 14 residues. CDR3 sequence reads: CASSLLLRGYKQYF. The CDR3 DNA reads as TGTGCCAGCAGCCTCCTCCTTAGGGGGTATAAGCAGTACTTC.